This T cell receptor (beta chain) was sequenced in a study of blood T cell repertoires in COVID-19. Background on the study: The United States, Italy and Spain were the sources of the acute and convalescent COVID-19 samples. PBMCs, B-cell-depleted T cells, or T cells were the source of the cDNA or gDNA that made up the material.

Authors' processing steps: How many nucleated cells were present was estimated from reference gene primer amplification. The protocol was immunoSEQ multiplex PCR, while the TCRdb copy is restricted to in-frame clones and leaves out a portion. V and J calls and clone size are as listed in that table; D and trimming were resolved from the DNA. Among around 300,000 clones, more than 70% were seen once, and the ten largest hold approximately 3%. Germline CDR1 reads KGHSH; CDR2 reads LQKENI. V shed 2 bases and J shed 5 bases, with 10 bases lying between them. This CDR3 comprises 15 residues. The receptor's source is a man aged 30 to 45 with active or convalescent COVID-19. What was sequenced was peripheral blood. The chain uses TRBV18 and TRBJ1-6, with D uncertain. The CDR3, as DNA: TGTGCCAGCTCACCAGCGGCAGCTGATAATTCACCCCTCCACTTT. Protein product: CASSPAAADNSPLHF.